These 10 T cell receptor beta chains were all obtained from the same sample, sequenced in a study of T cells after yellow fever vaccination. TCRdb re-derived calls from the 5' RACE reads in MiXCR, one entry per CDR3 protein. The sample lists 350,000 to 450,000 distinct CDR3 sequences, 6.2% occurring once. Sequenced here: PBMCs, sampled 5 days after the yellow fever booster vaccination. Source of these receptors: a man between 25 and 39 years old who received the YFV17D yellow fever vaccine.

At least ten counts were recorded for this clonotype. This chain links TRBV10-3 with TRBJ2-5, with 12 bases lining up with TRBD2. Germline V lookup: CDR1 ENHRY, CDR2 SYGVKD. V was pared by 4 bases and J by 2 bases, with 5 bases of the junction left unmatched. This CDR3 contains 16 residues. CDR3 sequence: CAISATSGRRQETQYF. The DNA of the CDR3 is TGTGCCATCAGTGCTACTAGCGGGAGGAGACAAGAGACCCAGTACTTC.

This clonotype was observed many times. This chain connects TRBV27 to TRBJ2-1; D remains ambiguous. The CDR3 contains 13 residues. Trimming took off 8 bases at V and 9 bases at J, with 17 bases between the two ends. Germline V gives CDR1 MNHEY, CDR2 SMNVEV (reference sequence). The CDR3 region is CASESNRWGEQFF. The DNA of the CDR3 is TGTGCCAGCGAGTCAAACCGGTGGGGTGAGCAGTTCTTC.

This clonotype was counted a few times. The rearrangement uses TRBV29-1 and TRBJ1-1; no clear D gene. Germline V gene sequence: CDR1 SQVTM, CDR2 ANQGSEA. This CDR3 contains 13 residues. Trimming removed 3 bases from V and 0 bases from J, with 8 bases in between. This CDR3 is CSVDSEMNTEAFF. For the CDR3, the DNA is TGCAGCGTTGATAGCGAGATGAACACTGAAGCTTTCTTT.

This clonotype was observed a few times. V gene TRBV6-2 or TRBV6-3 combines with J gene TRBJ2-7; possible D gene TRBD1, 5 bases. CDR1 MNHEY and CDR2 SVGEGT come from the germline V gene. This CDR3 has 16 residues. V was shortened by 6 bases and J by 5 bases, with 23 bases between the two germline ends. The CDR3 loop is CASSLTRTLPWDEQYF. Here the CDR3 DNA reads TGTGCCAGCAGCCTTACCCGGACACTTCCTTGGGACGAGCAGTACTTC.

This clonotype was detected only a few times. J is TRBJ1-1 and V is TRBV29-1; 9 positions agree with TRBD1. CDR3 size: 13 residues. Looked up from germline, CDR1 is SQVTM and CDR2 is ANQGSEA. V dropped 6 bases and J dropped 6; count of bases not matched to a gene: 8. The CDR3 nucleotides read TGCAGCGTAACAGACAGGGGGACAGCTGAAGCTTTCTTT. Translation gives CSVTDRGTAEAFF.

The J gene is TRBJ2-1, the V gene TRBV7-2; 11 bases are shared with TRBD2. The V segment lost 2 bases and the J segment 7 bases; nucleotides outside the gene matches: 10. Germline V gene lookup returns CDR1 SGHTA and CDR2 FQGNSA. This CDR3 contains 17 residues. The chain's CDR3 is CASSLKIRLAGLNEQFF. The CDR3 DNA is TGTGCCAGCAGCTTAAAGATTAGACTAGCGGGATTAAATGAGCAGTTCTTC.

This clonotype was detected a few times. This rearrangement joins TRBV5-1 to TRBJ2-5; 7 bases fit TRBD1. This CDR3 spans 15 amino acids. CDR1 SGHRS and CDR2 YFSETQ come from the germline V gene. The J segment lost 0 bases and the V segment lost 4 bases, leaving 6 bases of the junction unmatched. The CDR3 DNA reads TGCGCCAGCAGCACGGACAGGCCCAACCAAGAGACCCAGTACTTC. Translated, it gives CASSTDRPNQETQYF.

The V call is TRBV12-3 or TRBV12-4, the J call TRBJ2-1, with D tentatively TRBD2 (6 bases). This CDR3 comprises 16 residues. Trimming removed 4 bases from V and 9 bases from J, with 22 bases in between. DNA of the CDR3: TGTGCCAGCAGTTGGGAAGAGACTAGTACAAGGGGTGAGCAGTTCTTC. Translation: CASSWEETSTRGEQFF.

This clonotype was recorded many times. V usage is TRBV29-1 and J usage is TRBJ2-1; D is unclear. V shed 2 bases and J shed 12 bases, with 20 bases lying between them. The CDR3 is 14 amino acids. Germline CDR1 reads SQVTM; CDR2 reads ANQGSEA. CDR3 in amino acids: CSVELSTVAPGQFF. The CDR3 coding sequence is TGCAGCGTTGAATTGTCCACCGTAGCCCCTGGGCAGTTCTTC.

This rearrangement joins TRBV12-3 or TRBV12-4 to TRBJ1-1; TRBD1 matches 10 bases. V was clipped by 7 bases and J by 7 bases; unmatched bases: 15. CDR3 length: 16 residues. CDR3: CASIPDRGGLGVEAFF. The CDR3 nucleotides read TGTGCCAGCATCCCGGACAGGGGGGGGTTGGGGGTTGAAGCTTTCTTT.